A single sample gave rise to the 3 T cell receptor beta chains below, sequenced in a study of shared clonotypes between healthy human individuals. Repertoires were generated with immunoSEQ multiplex PCR, while TCRdb's copy carries only in-frame clones and drops some. Among some 2,000,000 clones, 90% to 95% were seen once, and the ten largest hold approximately 0.13%. Sequencing input: naive CD4+ T cells sorted from blood. Subset: CD45RA+ positively selected. These receptors all stem from a man between 18 and 35 years old in good health.

The chain is built from TRBV9 and TRBJ2-1, with 10 bases identical to TRBD2. This CDR3 has 19 amino acids. Germline V gives CDR1 SGDLS, CDR2 YYNGEE. With 3 bases clipped from V and 2 bases from J, the junction kept 14 bases outside the gene matches. The CDR3 spells CASSASNTSGIRPYNEQFF. In nucleotides, the CDR3 is TGTGCCAGCAGCGCTTCAAATACTAGCGGGATCCGCCCCTACAATGAGCAGTTCTTC. Using reference TRBV9 and TRBJ2-1 for the parts outside the CDR3, the full variable domain is DSGVTQTPKHLITATGQRVTLRCSPRSGDLSVYWYQQSLDQGLQFLIQYYNGEERAKGNILERFSAQQFPDLHSELNLSSLELGDSALYFCASSASNTSGIRPYNEQFFGPGTRLTVL.

This chain joins TRBV14 and TRBJ2-5; TRBD2 aligns across 9 bases. This CDR3 region has 14 residues. V shed 8 bases, J shed 5 bases, and the junction held 9 bases outside the gene matches. The germline V gene has CDR1 SGHDN and CDR2 FVKESK. This CDR3 is CASQGSGSRETQYF. The DNA for the CDR3 is TGTGCCAGCCAGGGTAGCGGGAGTCGGGAGACCCAGTACTTC. The full variable domain, in which reference TRBV14 and TRBJ2-5 provide the parts outside the CDR3, is EAGVTQFPSHSVIEKGQTVTLRCDPISGHDNLYWYRRVMGKEIKFLLHFVKESKQDESGMPNNRFLAERTGGTYSTLKVQPAELEDSGVYFCASQGSGSRETQYFGPGTRLLVL.

This rearrangement joins TRBV18 to TRBJ1-1; TRBD1 might be the D (6 bases). Trimming took 3 bases from V and 4 from J, leaving 15 bases between them. The CDR3 extends over 15 amino acids. Germline V CDR1 and CDR2: KGHSH, LQKENI. The CDR3 sequence is CASSPPGEGGTEAFF. CDR3 nucleotide sequence: TGTGCCAGCTCACCCCCAGGGGAGGGGGGCACTGAAGCTTTCTTT.